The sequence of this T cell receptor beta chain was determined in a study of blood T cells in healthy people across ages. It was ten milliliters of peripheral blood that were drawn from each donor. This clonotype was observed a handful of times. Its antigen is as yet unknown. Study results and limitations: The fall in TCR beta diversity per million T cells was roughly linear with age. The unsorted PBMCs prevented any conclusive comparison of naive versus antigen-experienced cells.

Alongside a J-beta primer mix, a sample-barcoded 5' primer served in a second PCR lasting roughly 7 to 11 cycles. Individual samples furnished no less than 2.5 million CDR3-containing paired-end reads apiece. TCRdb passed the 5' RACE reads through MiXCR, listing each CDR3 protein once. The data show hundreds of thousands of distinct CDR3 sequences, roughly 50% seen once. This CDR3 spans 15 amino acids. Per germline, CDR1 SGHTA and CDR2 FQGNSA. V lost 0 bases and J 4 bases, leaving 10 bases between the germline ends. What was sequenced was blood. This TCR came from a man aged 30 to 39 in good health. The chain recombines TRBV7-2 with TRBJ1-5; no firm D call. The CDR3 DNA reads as TGTGCCAGCAGCTTAGCCCCTCGAGGGAATCAGCCCCAGCATTTT. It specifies CASSLAPRGNQPQHF.